The 9 T cell receptor beta chains listed next were all sequenced from one sample in a study of blood T cell repertoires in COVID-19. Produced via immunoSEQ multiplex PCR; TCRdb's table is partial and in-frame only. The data contain around 65,000 clones, around four fifths of them singletons. The specimen was peripheral blood. Receptors were obtained from a man aged 65 to 79 with acute or convalescent COVID-19.

The chain has TRBV5-1 and TRBJ2-3; a weak D match, TRBD2 (5 bases). V was cut by 3 bases and J by 0 bases, with 14 bases left in between. This CDR3 region has 16 residues. CDR1 is SGHRS and CDR2 is YFSETQ in the germline V gene. In DNA, the CDR3 is TGCGCCAGCAGCTCCGGGATCCTCTCTAGCACAGATACGCAGTATTTT. It codes for CASSSGILSSTDTQYF.

V gene TRBV7-9 combines with J gene TRBJ2-1; 7 bases align to TRBD2. In germline, CDR1 is SEHNR, CDR2 FQNEAQ (reference sequence). This CDR3 is 12 amino acids long. The J segment lost 7 bases and the V segment lost 8 bases, leaving 5 bases of the junction unmatched. The CDR3 here is CASGDYWNEQFF. The CDR3 DNA follows: TGTGCCAGCGGGGACTATTGGAATGAGCAGTTCTTC.

This chain uses TRBV5-5 with TRBJ1-2; D may be TRBD1 (6 bases). The CDR3 consists of 13 residues. V dropped 4 bases and J dropped 5 bases, with 12 bases sitting between them. Germline loops: CDR1 SGHKS, CDR2 YYEKEE (reference sequence). CDR3: CASSPDSHYGYTF. In DNA, the CDR3 is TGTGCCAGCAGCCCGGACAGCCATTATGGCTACACCTTC.

The chain couples TRBV15 to TRBJ1-2; no clear D gene. Deletions cut 0 bases from V and 8 bases from J, with 25 bases between. Germline CDR1 reads LNHNV; CDR2 reads YYDKDF (reference sequence). This CDR3 is built from 18 residues. The CDR3 loop reads CATSRDRPFGGSTRGYTF. The CDR3 coding sequence is TGTGCCACCAGCAGAGATCGTCCGTTCGGTGGATCGACTAGGGGCTACACCTTC.

In this sample, this clone turned up once. The chain uses TRBV13 and TRBJ1-1; the match to TRBD1 covers 7 bases. Per germline, CDR1 PRHDT and CDR2 FYEKMQ (reference sequence). After removal of 2 bases from V and 13 bases from J, the junction contained 13 bases not matched to a gene. There are 14 residues in the CDR3. The CDR3 region has the DNA TGTGCCAGCAGCTTAAACAGGGGACTCCCTGAGGTTTTCTTT. This encodes CASSLNRGLPEVFF. The whole variable domain, filled in from reference TRBV13 and TRBJ1-1, reads AAGVIQSPRHLIKEKRETATLKCYPIPRHDTVYWYQQGPGQDPQFLISFYEKMQSDKGSIPDRFSAQQFSDYHSELNMSSLELGDSALYFCASSLNRGLPEVFFGQGTRLTVV.

V is TRBV3-1 (or the pseudogene TRBV3-2) and J is TRBJ1-2, with a tentative D call TRBD1 (5 bases). Germline values: CDR1 LGHDT, CDR2 YNNKEL (reference sequence). V was pared by 3 bases and J by 7 bases, with 6 bases between. CDR3 size: 11 residues. CDR3 bases: TGTGCCAGCAGCCAGCAGGGTGGCTACACCTTC. Protein sequence: CASSQQGGYTF.

This chain links TRBV5-1 with TRBJ2-4; 7 bases align to TRBD1. Trimming took 4 bases from V and 4 from J; bases not matched to a gene: 5. The CDR3 has 14 residues. Germline lookup yields CDR1 SGHRS and CDR2 YFSETQ. The chain's CDR3 is CASSASGQKNIQYF. CDR3 nucleotide sequence: TGCGCCAGCAGCGCCTCGGGACAGAAAAACATTCAGTACTTC.

V usage is TRBV5-1 and J usage is TRBJ1-2; D is perhaps TRBD1 (6 bases). The germline gives CDR1 SGHRS, CDR2 YFSETQ. The CDR3 contains 15 residues. V was shortened by 0 bases and J by 0 bases, with 9 bases between the two germline ends. The CDR3: CASSLGQESNYGYTF. CDR3 DNA: TGCGCCAGCAGCTTGGGACAGGAGTCTAACTATGGCTACACCTTC.

The chain joins TRBV3-1 (or the pseudogene TRBV3-2) to TRBJ2-3; maybe TRBD1 (5 bases). The CDR3 consists of 15 residues. V lost 6 bases and J 2 bases, leaving 15 bases between the germline ends. Germline CDR1 reads LGHDT; CDR2 reads YNNKEL (reference sequence). The CDR3 DNA is TGTGCCAGCAGGCAGGGTGGGCTTCTCACAGATACGCAGTATTTT. It encodes CASRQGGLLTDTQYF.